This T cell receptor beta chain was captured in a study of control samples from healthy donors and cancer patients. The CDR3 totals 13 residues. Germline loops: CDR1 LNHDA, CDR2 SQIVND (reference sequence). Trimming at V came to 3 bases and at J to 11 bases, leaving 8 bases not matched to a gene. Using immunoSEQ multiplex PCR, the repertoire was profiled, and TCRdb retains in-frame clones only, with some absent. The table has about 130,000 clones, 92% seen once. The sequenced sample consisted of blood. The source of this sequence is a woman in her fifties or sixties in good health. The chain recombines TRBV19 with TRBJ2-7; TRBD2 matches 9 bases. The CDR3 DNA is TGTGCCAGTAGTATTAGCGGGGGTTCGACGAAGTACTTC. Amino acid sequence: CASSISGGSTKYF.